This paragraph reports one T cell receptor (beta chain). Its antigen is unidentified. This sample was included in a study of cytomegalovirus exposure and HLA in healthy donors. General observations from the study: Sequencing likely caused a cluster of highly shared sequence variants. Analyses of presence/absence relied on an assumption of roughly uniform sequencing depth across donors. Later analysis suggested links between common viral pathogens and several top significant clusters.

The ends were cut back, 4 bases at V and 8 bases at J, with 11 bases in the middle. The V gene's germline CDR1 is SGHAT and CDR2 FQDESV (reference sequence). This CDR3 contains 12 residues. PCR amplification relied on 60 Vbeta primers (plus 13 Jbeta primers). Authors' data handling: Roughly 76 million unique TCR beta chains, roughly 11 million of them shared, were counted by a later analysis. Here immunoSEQ multiplex PCR was the method, and the copy in TCRdb shows in-frame clones only, minus some. The DNA was the basis for D and trimming; V, J and clone size are from that table. The data contain about 160,000 clones, around 85% of them singletons.

The chain is built from TRBV11-1 and TRBJ1-2; D not certain. Material: PBMCs. This clonotype was sampled from a boy aged 2 to 10 in good health and CMV-seronegative. The CDR3 loop reads CASSSSRVGYTF. CDR3 DNA sequence: TGTGCCAGCAGCTCCTCCCGGGTAGGCTACACCTTC.